The 13 T cell receptor beta chains presented below share a single source sample, sequenced in a study of CD8 T cells in ankylosing spondylitis (dated by TCRdb to about 2017). The method behind the library was 5' RACE. The listed sequencing device is Illumina HiSeq 2500. TCRdb reprocessing: public reads trimmed at Q25 with fastp, clones called with MiXCR, in-frame beta chains kept. Rows are combined by CDR3 protein, so each entry shows the most common genes and DNA. For this sample the table gives hundreds of thousands of distinct CDR3 sequences, of which about 20% were detected only once. Approximately 3.7% of the sample lies in the top ten. Sequencing was done on a sample of blood, either unsorted or a sorted T cell fraction (not recorded which). The origin of the receptors is a female donor with ankylosing spondylitis or in good health (not recorded which).

This clonotype was counted between two and nine times. The chain joins TRBV10-3 to TRBJ2-1, with 7 bases aligning to TRBD2. The germline gives CDR1 ENHRY, CDR2 SYGVKD. The J segment lost 8 bases and the V segment lost 5 bases, leaving 12 bases of the junction unmatched. The length of the CDR3 is 15 residues. DNA for the CDR3: TGTGCCATCAGTCCGTTCAGCGGGATTGGCGATGAGCAGTTCTTC. Residues: CAISPFSGIGDEQFF.

This sequence joins TRBV4-3 and TRBJ2-7; possibly TRBD2 for D (6 bases). Germline CDR1 is LGHNA and CDR2 is YSLEER. This CDR3 comprises 16 residues. V dropped 1 base and J dropped 1 base, with 14 bases sitting between them. CDR3 in DNA: TGCGCCAGCAGCCAAGGTTCTAGCGAGGATTCCTACGAGCAGTACTTC. Amino acid sequence: CASSQGSSEDSYEQYF.

The J gene is TRBJ2-5, the V gene TRBV7-2, with D tentatively TRBD2 (5 bases). Trimming shortened V by 3 bases and J by 0 bases, and 11 bases separated the two germline ends. Germline CDR1 is SGHTA and CDR2 is FQGNSA. This CDR3 comprises 15 residues. CDR3 nucleotide sequence: TGTGCCAGCAGCTTTGGAGGTCTTGACCAAGAGACCCAGTACTTC. Translation: CASSFGGLDQETQYF.

This clonotype appeared a few times. The CDR3 loop reads CASQREGRNTEAFF. The CDR3 DNA follows: TGTGCCAGTCAGAGGGAGGGGAGAAACACTGAAGCTTTCTTT. This chain joins TRBV10-3 and TRBJ1-1, with D possibly matching TRBD1 (5 bases). CDR1 and CDR2 (germline): ENHRY, SYGVKD. Trimming shortened V by 10 bases and J by 2 bases, and 17 bases separated the two germline ends. The CDR3 is made up of 14 amino acids.

The V call is TRBV6-1, the J call TRBJ1-4; D not resolved. V was trimmed by 5 bases and J by 3 bases, leaving 10 bases between them. CDR1 and CDR2 (germline): MNHNS, SASEGT. The CDR3 has 14 residues. The CDR3 region has the DNA TGTGCCAGCAGTCGGCGATCGGCTAATGAAAAACTGTTTTTT. Its protein product is CASSRRSANEKLFF.

J is TRBJ2-3 and V is TRBV7-3, with D uncertain. Per the germline V gene, CDR1 is SGHTA and CDR2 is FQGTGA. The CDR3 is 15 amino acids. Between the trimmed V and J ends, which lost 6 bases and 2 bases, there was a span of 15 bases. The CDR3 sequence is CASSPDGITTDTQYF. CDR3 nucleotides: TGTGCCAGCAGTCCGGACGGAATCACCACAGATACGCAGTATTTT.

The CDR3 loop is CASSLTGGQYEQYF. CDR3 bases: TGCGCCAGCAGCCTGACGGGCGGGCAATACGAGCAGTACTTC. The chain recombines TRBV5-1 with TRBJ2-7; possible D gene TRBD2, 5 bases. CDR1 and CDR2 from the germline V gene are SGHRS and YFSETQ. The length of the CDR3 is 14 residues. Deletions cut 4 bases from V and 4 bases from J, with 15 bases between.

V gene TRBV7-2 combines with J gene TRBJ2-7; possibly TRBD2 for D (5 bases). V was clipped by 2 bases and J by 1 base, with 9 bases between them. The CDR3 extends over 14 amino acids. Germline V lookup: CDR1 SGHTA, CDR2 FQGNSA. The CDR3 protein is CASSLRGLSYEQYF. In DNA form, the CDR3 reads TGTGCCAGCAGCTTAAGAGGACTGTCCTACGAGCAGTACTTC.

V is TRBV6-1 and J is TRBJ2-7; possibly TRBD1 or TRBD2 for D (5 bases each). The CDR3 length is 13 residues. Germline CDR1 reads MNHNS; CDR2 reads SASEGT. V lost 6 bases and J 6 bases, leaving 15 bases between the germline ends. CDR3 sequence (DNA): TGTGCCAGCAGAACCCAGGGAGAAGTCGAGCAGTACTTC. Translation gives CASRTQGEVEQYF.

This clonotype was seen more than once but under ten times. J is TRBJ1-4 and V is TRBV5-1; D might be TRBD1 (5 bases). Germline CDR1 reads SGHRS; CDR2 reads YFSETQ. CDR3 length: 17 amino acids. Trimming stripped 1 base from V and 1 base from J, with 14 bases between. CDR3 residues: CASSLTGTKRTNEKLFF. The CDR3 coding sequence is TGCGCCAGCAGCTTGACAGGTACCAAGAGAACTAATGAAAAACTGTTTTTT.

This chain connects TRBV6-5 to TRBJ1-2; no reliable D call. The CDR3 runs 14 residues. CDR1 and CDR2 (germline): MNHEY, SVGAGI. V lost 2 bases and J lost 2, with 9 bases in between. The CDR3 spells CASSYRQPNYGYTF. The CDR3 nucleotides are TGTGCCAGCAGTTACAGGCAACCCAACTATGGCTACACCTTC.

V gene TRBV10-3 combines with J gene TRBJ2-2; no definite D call. V lost 7 bases to trimming and J lost 1 base, with 4 bases between them. The CDR3 runs 12 residues. The germline V gene encodes CDR1 ENHRY and CDR2 SYGVKD. This CDR3 reads CAIKENTGELFF. The CDR3 coding sequence is TGTGCCATCAAGGAGAACACCGGGGAGCTGTTTTTT.

J is TRBJ2-7 and V is TRBV4-2; D remains unclear. The CDR3 is 15 residues long. Looked up from germline, CDR1 is LGHNA and CDR2 is YNFKEQ. V lost 4 bases, J lost 4 bases, and 17 bases lay in between. This CDR3 reads CASSPGFEVSYEQYF. CDR3 nucleotide sequence: TGTGCCAGCAGCCCCGGCTTTGAAGTGTCTTACGAGCAGTACTTC.